This is a list of T cell receptor beta chains from one sample in a study of technical replicates of blood from a few donors. The assay was immunoSEQ multiplex PCR, and TCRdb's table has in-frame clones only and misses some. This sample has 85,000 to 100,000 clones, with roughly 95% found just once. Material for sequencing was T cells isolated from PBMCs. The origin of the receptors is a human donor in good health. The CDR3 runs from the conserved cysteine through the conserved F or W. Fields, in order: J gene, clone size, V gene, D gene, CDR3 DNA, CDR3 protein. D genes are given only for firm matches. For some rows the clone size is stated as once, few or many, or as a class when expanded; others skip it.

>TRBJ1-5|NA|TRBV6-1|NA
TGTGCCAGCAGTGTCGGGGGGTGGGGACAGCCCCAGCATTTT
CASSVGGWGQPQHF
>TRBJ2-3|few|TRBV5-1|TRBD2
TGCGCCAGCAGCCCCGGACTAGATGGCGGCACAGATACGCAGTATTTT
CASSPGLDGGTDTQYF
>TRBJ1-1|NA|TRBV5-1|TRBD1
TGCTCAACCAGCCTTGGACAGGGCCCTACTGAAGCTTTCTTT
CSTSLGQGPTEAFF
>TRBJ1-2|NA|TRBV19|NA
TGTGCCAGTAATACAGGGTCCCACGGCTACACCTTC
CASNTGSHGYTF
>TRBJ2-1|NA|TRBV5-6|TRBD2
TGTGCCAGCAGCCCCGGCCTGACTAGCAGTTCCTACAATGAGCAGTTCTTC
CASSPGLTSSSYNEQFF
>TRBJ2-3|NA|TRBV19|NA
TGTGCCAGTAGTAAGGGGAACCGAGCAGATACGCAGTATTTT
CASSKGNRADTQYF
>TRBJ2-4|NA|TRBV28|NA
TGTGCCAGCAGTTTCTCACAGGGTTACAAAAACATTCAGTACTTC
CASSFSQGYKNIQYF
>TRBJ2-4|NA|TRBV2|NA
TGTGCCAGCAGGGACAGCCTAGGTGAAAACATTCAGTACTTC
CASRDSLGENIQYF
>TRBJ2-5|NA|TRBV7-8|TRBD1
TGTGCCAGCAGCTCGACAGGGATGGGAGAGACCCAGTACTTC
CASSSTGMGETQYF
>TRBJ2-1|NA|TRBV29-1|TRBD1
TGCAGCGCCAATGAGGGACAGCAGTACAATGAGCAGTTCTTC
CSANEGQQYNEQFF
>TRBJ2-5|NA|TRBV5-4|NA
TGTGCCAGCAGCCTTGGACAGCCGGGAAAAGAGACCCAGTACTTC
CASSLGQPGKETQYF
>TRBJ2-6|NA|TRBV4-1|NA
TGCGCCAGCAGCCAAAGGCCAGATTTAGCCTCTGGGGCCAACGTCCTGACTTTC
CASSQRPDLASGANVLTF
>TRBJ2-5|NA|TRBV11-2|NA
TGTGCCAGCTCGGCAGGGCGAGAGACCCAGTACTTC
CASSAGRETQYF
>TRBJ1-5|NA|TRBV15|NA
TGTGCCACCAGCACCTCAGGGGGCAATCAGCCCCAGCATTTT
CATSTSGGNQPQHF
>TRBJ2-7|NA|TRBV6-5|TRBD1
TGTGCCTCCTGCTCACAGGGGATCGGTTTCGAGCAGTACTTC
CASCSQGIGFEQYF
>TRBJ1-1|NA|TRBV29-1|TRBD1
TGCAGCGCTACACGGGGGACAGACCACACTGAAGCTTTCTTT
CSATRGTDHTEAFF
>TRBJ2-3|NA|TRBV10-1|NA
TGCGCCAGCAGTGATCGGGGGTATGATACGCAGTATTTT
CASSDRGYDTQYF
>TRBJ2-5|NA|TRBV5-1|TRBD2
TGCGCCAGCAGCTTGGTCTTCTTAGCGGGTAGCCAAGAGACCCAGTACTTC
CASSLVFLAGSQETQYF
>TRBJ2-1|NA|TRBV7-9|TRBD2
TGTGCCAGCAGAAAAACGACTAGCGGGATTTCCTACAATGAGCAGTTCTTC
CASRKTTSGISYNEQFF
>TRBJ1-5|NA|TRBV19|TRBD1
TGTGCCAGTAGAGAGCAGGGGGATAGCAATCAGCCCCAGCATTTT
CASREQGDSNQPQHF
>TRBJ1-4|NA|TRBV5-6|NA
TGTGCCAGCAGCTCGACGACCCGGGTACGTGAAAAACTGTTTTTT
CASSSTTRVREKLFF
>TRBJ1-1|NA|TRBV28|NA
TGTGCCAGCAGTTTATTAGGGGTCAGGGACACTGAAGCTTTCTTT
CASSLLGVRDTEAFF
>TRBJ2-3|NA|TRBV11-3|TRBD2
TGTGCCAGCAGCAGCGGGGGGCCTTCCACAGATACGCAGTATTTT
CASSSGGPSTDTQYF
>TRBJ1-2|NA|TRBV7-9|NA
TGTGCCAGCACCGAGGCGGGAGGTGGCTACACCTTC
CASTEAGGGYTF
>TRBJ1-5|once|TRBV15|NA
TGTGCCACCAGCAGAGATGCGGGGAGAAATCAGCCCCAGCATTTT
CATSRDAGRNQPQHF
>TRBJ2-1|NA|TRBV11-3|TRBD2
TGTGCCAGCAGCCCCGGGACTAGCTCCTACAATGAGCAGTTCTTC
CASSPGTSSYNEQFF
>TRBJ1-2|NA|TRBV7-2|NA
TGTGCCAGCAGCCCTAGGCAGGGCGGCGGCTACACCTTC
CASSPRQGGGYTF
>TRBJ2-1|NA|TRBV28|NA
TGTGCCAGCAGTGCTCCTGGGGGAGGTGGAAATGAGCAGTTCTTC
CASSAPGGGGNEQFF
>TRBJ2-5|once|TRBV28|TRBD1
TGTGCCAGCAGTTTCCCGCCCTCGACAGGGGAAGATCAAGAGACCCAGTACTTC
CASSFPPSTGEDQETQYF
>TRBJ2-5|NA|TRBV5-4|NA
TGTGCCAGCAGTTCGGAGGGACCCGGGCAAGAGACCCAGTACTTC
CASSSEGPGQETQYF
>TRBJ2-1|NA|TRBV9|TRBD2
TGTGCCAGCAGCGCCGGGGTAGCGGGGGCCCACAATGAGCAGTTCTTC
CASSAGVAGAHNEQFF
>TRBJ1-2|NA|TRBV14|NA
TGTGCCAGCAGCCCAGGGTATAACTATGGCTACACCTTC
CASSPGYNYGYTF
>TRBJ2-3|NA|TRBV5-4|TRBD2
TGTGCCAGCAGCTTGGCCGGGGGGACGGTGGATACGCAGTATTTT
CASSLAGGTVDTQYF
>TRBJ2-7|once|TRBV6-5|NA
TGTGCCAGCAGTACCGGGAAGGACGAGCAGTACTTC
CASSTGKDEQYF
>TRBJ1-6|NA|TRBV6-1|NA
TGTGCCAGCAGTGAATGGCTGGGGCGCTCCTATAATTCACCCCTCCACTTT
CASSEWLGRSYNSPLHF
>TRBJ2-4|once|TRBV19|NA
TGTGCCAGTAGCCATCGCCAGGGGCGTGTTGGAGACATTCAGTACTTC
CASSHRQGRVGDIQYF
>TRBJ2-2|once|TRBV14|TRBD2
TGTGCCAGCAGCCAGGGACTAGCGGGGACCGGGGAGCTGTTTTTT
CASSQGLAGTGELFF
>TRBJ2-5|NA|TRBV7-8|NA
TGTGCCAGCAGCCCCAAGAGAGTTATTCAAGAGACCCAGTACTTC
CASSPKRVIQETQYF
>TRBJ2-7|NA|TRBV11-2|TRBD2
TGTGCCAGCAGCCATACCGGCGGGGGGTCCTTTTCCTACGAGCAGTACTTC
CASSHTGGGSFSYEQYF
>TRBJ1-4|NA|TRBV27|NA
TGTGCCAGCAGCCAGGAAAAACTGTTTTTT
CASSQEKLFF